The clone carrying this TCR beta chain appeared many times. Its cognate antigen is unknown. These data originate in a study of identical twins. Everyone who donated was a healthy Caucasian. Unique molecular identifiers were in the cDNA, with template-switch universal primer binding. TCRdb used MiXCR to reprocess the 5' RACE reads, holding one entry per CDR3 protein. The profile shows about 240,000 distinct CDR3 sequences, 8% to 11% of them singletons. Whole-study findings and limits: The study based its conclusions on cross-sectional statistical analysis and did not follow the same donors. Fewer insertions were carried by abundant cord blood beta clonotypes, but none was seen in memory repertoires.

Trimming took off 2 bases at V and 2 bases at J, with 5 bases between the two ends. The CDR3 runs 13 residues. Germline CDR1 reads LGHNA; CDR2 reads YSLEER. Source material: memory T cells sorted from blood. This chain joins TRBV4-3 and TRBJ2-3; D unclear. This TCR was sampled from a man aged 45-65 years in good health. The CDR3 nucleotides read TGCGCCAGCAGCCAAAGTCTCACAGATACGCAGTATTTT. This translates into CASSQSLTDTQYF.